Reported below is one T cell receptor (beta chain). TCRdb keeps only in-frame clones here, not all; method: immunoSEQ multiplex PCR. The table includes 45,000 or so clones, around 89% detected once. This record belongs to a study of T cell changes during pregnancy in multiple sclerosis. The germline gives CDR1 KGHSH, CDR2 LQKENI. With V trimmed by 3 bases and J by 5 bases, 3 bases remained unmatched. This CDR3 contains 14 residues. The starting material was CD4+ T cells from peripheral blood mononuclear cells, obtained after pregnancy. The chain has TRBV18 and TRBJ1-5; 8 positions agree with TRBD1. The clonotype comes from a female donor with multiple sclerosis, enrolled in a pregnancy study. The DNA of the CDR3 is TGTGCCAGCTCACCCCAGGGGGCATATCAGCCCCAGCATTTT. Protein sequence: CASSPQGAYQPQHF.